Listed here are 7 T cell receptor beta chains from one sample, sequenced in a study of cytomegalovirus exposure and HLA in healthy donors. Both 60 Vbeta primers and 13 Jbeta primers went into the PCR. Profiled with immunoSEQ multiplex PCR; TCRdb holds only in-frame clones, not every one. The table records tens of thousands of clones, 65% to 70% of them present only once. The sample was PBMCs. The receptor set was obtained from a woman in her 30s in good health and CMV-seronegative.

This sequence joins TRBV5-4 and TRBJ2-7; D perhaps matches TRBD1 (6 bases). The CDR3 has 13 amino acids. The V gene's germline CDR1 is SGHNT and CDR2 YYREEE (reference sequence). V gave up 4 bases and J gave up 7 bases, with 15 bases separating them. CDR3 region: CASSLTGIREQYF. CDR3 nucleotide sequence: TGTGCCAGCAGCCTAACAGGGATCAGAGAGCAGTACTTC.

The genes are TRBV6-5 and TRBJ2-7; D gene uncertain. This CDR3 region has 13 residues. CDR1 is MNHEY, CDR2 SVGAGI, per germline. Deletions cut 2 bases from V and 7 bases from J, with 12 bases between. CDR3 DNA sequence: TGTGCCAGCAGTTACGGGCAAACGCGTGAGCAGTACTTC. Its translation: CASSYGQTREQYF.

The chain joins TRBV7-9 to TRBJ1-1, with a tentative D call TRBD1 (6 bases). V dropped 5 bases and J dropped 6 bases, with 22 bases sitting between them. Germline CDR1 SEHNR, CDR2 FQNEAQ (reference sequence). The CDR3 spans 16 residues. The CDR3 region has the DNA TGTGCCAGCAGCCTAAACCCGATTCGGGGGGCGGCTGAAGCTTTCTTT. Translating it yields CASSLNPIRGAAEAFF.

J is TRBJ2-5 and V is TRBV5-4; possible D gene TRBD1, 6 bases. V lost 1 base, J lost 1 base, and 8 bases lay in between. The CDR3 length is 14 residues. Germline V gives CDR1 SGHNT, CDR2 YYREEE (reference sequence). The CDR3 spells CASSLLTGQETQYF. The CDR3 nucleotides are TGTGCCAGCAGCTTGCTGACAGGCCAAGAGACCCAGTACTTC.

The gene calls are TRBV5-1 and TRBJ1-1, with 10 positions matching TRBD1. CDR1 is SGHRS and CDR2 is YFSETQ in the germline V gene. The J segment lost 1 base and the V segment lost 3 bases, leaving 3 bases of the junction unmatched. There are 15 residues in the CDR3. CDR3 in amino acids: CASSWGTGANTEAFF. CDR3 DNA sequence: TGCGCCAGCAGCTGGGGGACAGGGGCGAACACTGAAGCTTTCTTT.

This clone was observed a few times. V gene TRBV6-1 combines with J gene TRBJ1-6, with TRBD1 matching over 7 bases. The CDR3 spans 18 residues. After removal of 2 bases from V and 10 bases from J, the junction contained 17 bases not matched to a gene. Germline CDR1 MNHNS, CDR2 SASEGT. DNA of the CDR3: TGTGCCAGCAGTGAATATGGGACGCCAAGGGGGCTAGGATCACCCCTCCACTTT. Translation gives CASSEYGTPRGLGSPLHF.

Details on this clone: One end of the junction is discordant with germline, which a read error may explain. V and J are TRBV6-1 and TRBJ2-6; TRBD1 agrees at 9 bases. The germline CDR1 and CDR2 sequences are MNHNS and SASEGT. The length of the CDR3 is 16 residues. The CDR3 bases are TGTGCCATCAGTGGGGGACAGGGAAATGGGGCCAACGTCCTGACTTTC. Translation gives CAISGGQGNGANVLTF.